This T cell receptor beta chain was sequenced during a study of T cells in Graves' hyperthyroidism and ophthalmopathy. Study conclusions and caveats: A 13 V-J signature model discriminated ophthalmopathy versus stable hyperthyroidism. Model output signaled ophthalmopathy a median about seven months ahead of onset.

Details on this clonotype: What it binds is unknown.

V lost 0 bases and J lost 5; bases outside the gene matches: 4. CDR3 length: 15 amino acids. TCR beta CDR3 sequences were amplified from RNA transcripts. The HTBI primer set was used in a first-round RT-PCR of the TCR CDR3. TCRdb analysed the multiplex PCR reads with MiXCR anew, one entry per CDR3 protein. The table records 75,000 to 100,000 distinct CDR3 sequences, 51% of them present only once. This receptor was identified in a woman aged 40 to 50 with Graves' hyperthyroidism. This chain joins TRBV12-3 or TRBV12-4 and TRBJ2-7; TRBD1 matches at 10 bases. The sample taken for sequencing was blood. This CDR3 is CASSLAGTGEHEQYF. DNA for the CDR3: TGTGCCAGCAGTTTAGCGGGGACAGGGGAGCACGAGCAGTACTTC.